This T cell receptor (beta chain) derives from a study of blood T cell repertoires in COVID-19. At the level of the study: COVID-19 samples, acute and convalescent, were from the United States, Italy and Spain. From T cells, B-cell-depleted T cells, or PBMCs came the material, which was cDNA or gDNA.

CDR1 is MDHEN and CDR2 is SYDVKM in the germline V gene. This CDR3 contains 18 residues. V shed 4 bases and J shed 3 bases, with 19 bases lying between them. Residents of about two dozen US areas, aged roughly 18 to 89 years, made up the participants. Sequencing used immunoSEQ multiplex PCR; TCRdb keeps in-frame clones, though not all of them. Of 200,000 or so clones detected, roughly four fifths appear once; the ten largest clones hold about 1.3%. V and J are TRBV28 and TRBJ2-6; D perhaps matches TRBD1 (6 bases). The specimen sequenced was PBMCs or T cells enriched from blood (not recorded which). The clonotype was recovered from a woman aged 40 to 55 with acute COVID-19. CDR3 protein: CASSSRNRARGGANVLTF. The DNA of the CDR3 is TGTGCCAGCAGTTCCAGGAACAGGGCCAGAGGTGGGGCCAACGTCCTGACTTTC.